This T cell receptor beta chain was documented in a study of blood T cells in healthy people across ages. Sample-barcoded 5' priming and a J-beta primer mix drove a second PCR of 7 to 11 cycles. TCRdb re-analysed the 5' RACE reads in MiXCR, keeping a single row per CDR3 protein. The profile shows hundreds of thousands of distinct CDR3 sequences, approximately 50% of them singletons. Study-wide results and limits: Across samples, TCR beta diversity tracked strongly with naive T cell percentage. Conclusively comparing naive with antigen-experienced cells was impossible with unsorted PBMCs.

As regards this clonotype: Its target is not known.

CDR1 SQVTM and CDR2 ANQGSEA come from the germline V gene. J gave up 7 bases and V 4 bases, and 3 bases lay outside the gene matches. This CDR3 contains 13 residues. Input material: blood. The receptor's source is a man in his 60s in good health. The genes are TRBV29-1 and TRBJ1-4; 10 bases match TRBD1. The CDR3 reads CSVAGQGGEKLFF. The DNA for the CDR3 is TGCAGCGTTGCCGGACAGGGGGGTGAAAAACTGTTTTTT.